The 7 T cell receptor beta chains below were found in one sample sequenced in a study of T cell responses to AZD1222 COVID-19 vaccine. The data were produced by immunoSEQ multiplex PCR, yet TCRdb's version contains in-frame clones alone and is incomplete. The table has fewer than 90,000 clones, about 86% seen once. The sequencing used peripheral blood, collected 28 days after the second AZD1222 dose. Every receptor here comes from an adult who received the AZD1222 COVID-19 vaccine.

The gene calls are TRBV5-6 and TRBJ1-6, with D unclear. Germline V gives CDR1 SGHDT, CDR2 YYEEEE. The V and J ends lost 0 bases and 8 bases respectively, with 15 bases between them. The CDR3 spans 16 residues. CDR3 coding DNA: TGTGCCAGCAGCTTGGGGTCGGGCAGAGTGGATTCACCCCTCCACTTT. Amino acid sequence: CASSLGSGRVDSPLHF.

The chain has TRBV6-2 or TRBV6-3 and TRBJ1-1, with a tentative D call TRBD1 (6 bases). The CDR3 has 17 residues. Germline values: CDR1 MNHEY, CDR2 SVGEGT. The ends were cut back, 1 base at V and 7 bases at J, with 22 bases in the middle. The CDR3 region is CASSYYPDRHEGGEAFF. In nucleotides, the CDR3 is TGTGCCAGCAGTTACTACCCCGACCGGCACGAGGGGGGTGAAGCTTTCTTT.

This chain joins TRBV19 and TRBJ1-2, with 7 bases lining up with TRBD1. CDR3 length: 12 residues. With V trimmed by 8 bases and J by 5 bases, 5 bases remained unmatched. CDR1 is LNHDA and CDR2 is SQIVND in the germline V gene (reference sequence). CDR3 DNA sequence: TGTGCCAGTTACGGGACAGCTTATGGCTACACCTTC. It specifies CASYGTAYGYTF.

V and J are TRBV6-1 and TRBJ2-7; no clear D gene. The CDR3 runs to 11 residues. The V and J ends lost 2 bases and 7 bases respectively, with 6 bases between them. The germline gives CDR1 MNHNS, CDR2 SASEGT. The CDR3 nucleotides are TGTGCCAGCAGTGAATCGATGGAGCAGTACTTC. Amino acid sequence: CASSESMEQYF.

V is TRBV29-1 and J is TRBJ2-7; D possibly corresponds to TRBD1 (5 bases). In germline, CDR1 is SQVTM, CDR2 ANQGSEA. Trimming shortened V by 3 bases and J by 3 bases, and 12 bases separated the two germline ends. The CDR3 runs to 13 residues. In nucleotides, the CDR3 is TGCAGCGTTGAGGGCCAGGGCTTCTACGAGCAGTACTTC. Translated: CSVEGQGFYEQYF.

The chain carries TRBV7-9 and TRBJ2-7, with D perhaps TRBD2 (5 bases). The CDR3 extends over 14 amino acids. Germline assignment: CDR1 SEHNR and CDR2 FQNEAQ (reference sequence). Trimming left V 0 bases short and J 4 bases short, with 10 bases between. The CDR3 DNA sequence: TGTGCCAGCAGCTTAGCGGGAGTGCTATACGAGCAGTACTTC. It codes for CASSLAGVLYEQYF.

This clone occurred once. The V call is TRBV11-2, the J call TRBJ2-7, with 8 bases identical to TRBD1. The junction had 2 bases not matched to a gene; V was cut back by 3 bases and J by 1 base. In germline, CDR1 is SGHAT, CDR2 FQNNGV. CDR3 length equals 14 residues. CDR3 coding DNA: TGTGCCAGCAGCTTGGACAGGGAGTCCTACGAGCAGTACTTC. It codes for CASSLDRESYEQYF. Combining the CDR3 with reference TRBV11-2 and TRBJ2-7 gives the whole variable domain EAGVAQSPRYKIIEKRQSVAFWCNPISGHATLYWYQQILGQGPKLLIQFQNNGVVDDSQLPKDRFSAERLKGVDSTLKIQPAKLEDSAVYLCASSLDRESYEQYFGPGTRLTVT.